A single sample is the source of the 7 T cell receptor beta chains below, sequenced in a study of liver allograft versus peripheral blood T cells (dated by TCRdb to the early 2020s). For the study in its entirety: In liver transplant recipients, the study looked at T cell receptor repertoires in the peripheral blood and set them against the repertoires found within the transplanted livers.

Sequencing used an Illumina MiSeq. Starting from the raw public reads, TCRdb applied fastp trimming at Q25, assembled clones with MiXCR and retained in-frame beta chains. Rows are unified per CDR3 protein, each entry keeping the most common DNA and genes. Recorded for this sample are about 1,600 distinct CDR3 sequences; roughly 15% of them occurred a single time. The ten largest account for 7.5% to 8% of the sample. The receptors derive from a human patient who had a liver transplant. In transplant recipients, some T cells may be of donor rather than host origin.

The gene calls are TRBV11-2 and TRBJ2-7; 7 bases are shared with TRBD2. CDR1 is SGHAT, CDR2 FQNNGV, per germline. The CDR3 runs to 15 residues. With 3 bases clipped from V and 3 bases from J, the junction kept 8 bases outside the gene matches. In nucleotides, the CDR3 is TGTGCCAGCAGCTTTGTGGCGGGAGAACGCTACGAGCAGTACTTC. Translated: CASSFVAGERYEQYF.

The V and J genes are TRBV6-2 or TRBV6-3 and TRBJ1-2; 10 bases match TRBD1. The germline V gene has CDR1 MNHEY and CDR2 SVGEGT. This CDR3 is 16 amino acids long. Trimming at V came to 6 bases and at J to 6 bases, leaving 13 bases not matched to a gene. The CDR3: CASSPGTGVGLDGYTF. The CDR3 nucleotides read TGTGCCAGCAGCCCCGGGACAGGGGTGGGCCTGGATGGCTACACCTTC.

This clonotype rates as large. This rearrangement joins TRBV29-1 to TRBJ2-7; a possible D gene is TRBD1 (5 bases). The CDR3 covers 13 residues. CDR1 is SQVTM and CDR2 is ANQGSEA in the germline V gene. The V end was cut by 5 bases, the J end by 4 bases, with 15 bases between. DNA for the CDR3: TGCAGCGTTACACCGTTGGCAGGGTACGAGCAGTACTTC. Protein sequence: CSVTPLAGYEQYF.

As concerns this clonotype: With a much larger clone just one base away, this may be a read error. This chain connects TRBV5-6 to TRBJ2-2, with 7 bases matching TRBD1. The germline V gene encodes CDR1 SGHDT and CDR2 YYEEEE. The CDR3 sequence is 15 residues long. The CDR3: CVSSLRGRRTGELFF. The CDR3 DNA reads TGTGTCAGCAGCTTGAGGGGGCGGAGGACCGGGGAGCTGTTTTTT.

This clonotype rates as large. CDR3 sequence: CASSPGTGSGGYTF. The CDR3 nucleotides read TGTGCCAGCAGCCCCGGGACAGGGAGCGGAGGCTACACCTTC. This sequence joins TRBV6-2 or TRBV6-3 and TRBJ1-2; 9 nucleotides line up with TRBD1. Germline loops: CDR1 MNHEY, CDR2 SVGEGT. The CDR3 sequence is 14 residues long. The V gene end was trimmed by 6 bases and the J gene end by 8 bases; junction bases not matched to a gene: 10.

This clonotype is medium-sized by share. The chain employs TRBV28 and TRBJ1-2; D gene ambiguous. The CDR3 length is 14 residues. Germline assignment: CDR1 MDHEN and CDR2 SYDVKM. Trimming removed 4 bases at V and 8 bases at J, with 17 bases between. Here the CDR3 reads CASSSSSSLRGYTF. As DNA, the CDR3 is TGTGCCAGCAGTTCGTCCTCCTCTCTGCGGGGCTACACCTTC.

By sample fraction, this clonotype is large. The chain joins TRBV28 to TRBJ1-4; perhaps TRBD1 as D (6 bases). Germline loops: CDR1 MDHEN, CDR2 SYDVKM. The CDR3 is 15 residues long. The ends were cut back, 6 bases at V and 3 bases at J, with 14 bases in the middle. Here the CDR3 reads CASRGGGHSNEKLFF. The CDR3 DNA reads TGTGCCAGCAGGGGAGGGGGGCATTCTAATGAAAAACTGTTTTTT.